This T cell receptor beta chain was sequenced for a study of shared clonotypes between healthy human individuals. Notes on the study in general: Sampling covered nothing but blood. Tissue TCR repertoires likely differ from those found in blood.

The CDR3 loop spans 13 amino acids. Trimming took off 2 bases at V and 6 bases at J, with 10 bases between the two ends. Germline V gives CDR1 MDHEN, CDR2 SYDVKM. This clone was counted a few times. The antigen is unknown. Clones were sequenced by immunoSEQ multiplex PCR, and TCRdb holds only the in-frame ones, with some missing. The sample records some 630,000 clones, 60% to 80% being singletons. Study donors comprised healthy, HIV-negative adults devoid of recent acute infection or vaccination. The receptor comes from a woman aged 25-40 years in good health. Sequenced sample: memory CD4+ T cells sorted from blood. Documented subset: CD45RA-negative fraction. This rearrangement joins TRBV28 to TRBJ1-2; maybe TRBD1 (5 bases). CDR3 loop: CASSLSQGNGYTF. The CDR3 DNA is TGTGCCAGCAGTTTAAGTCAGGGAAATGGCTACACCTTC.